The clone carrying this T cell receptor beta chain counts as medium-sized by frequency. The data derive from a study of T cells in women clearing cervical HPV infection. Clones were sequenced by immunoSEQ multiplex PCR, and TCRdb holds only the in-frame ones, with some missing. This sample's clone table lists 30,000 or so clones. Dot-blot hybridization genotyped cervical HPV amplified with MY09/MY11 PCR. This clonotype was sampled from a woman aged 18 to 75 with a cervical HPV16 infection that either progressed to CIN3+ or cleared (not recorded which). Input material: blood buffy coat.

CDR3 sequence reads: CASSQIRQGEKISGANVLTF. The covered CDR3 bases are TGTGCCAGCAGCCAAATAAGACAGGGGGAAAAAATCTCTGGGGCCAACGTC. The chain employs TRBV4-2 and TRBJ2-6; 9 nucleotides line up with TRBD1. The read gets to within 3 residues of the CDR3 end, and the germline J gene fills in the rest. The CDR3 contains 20 residues. Germline CDR1 and CDR2: LGHNA and YNFKEQ. Trimming took 2 bases from V and 0 from J; bases not matched to a gene: 11.